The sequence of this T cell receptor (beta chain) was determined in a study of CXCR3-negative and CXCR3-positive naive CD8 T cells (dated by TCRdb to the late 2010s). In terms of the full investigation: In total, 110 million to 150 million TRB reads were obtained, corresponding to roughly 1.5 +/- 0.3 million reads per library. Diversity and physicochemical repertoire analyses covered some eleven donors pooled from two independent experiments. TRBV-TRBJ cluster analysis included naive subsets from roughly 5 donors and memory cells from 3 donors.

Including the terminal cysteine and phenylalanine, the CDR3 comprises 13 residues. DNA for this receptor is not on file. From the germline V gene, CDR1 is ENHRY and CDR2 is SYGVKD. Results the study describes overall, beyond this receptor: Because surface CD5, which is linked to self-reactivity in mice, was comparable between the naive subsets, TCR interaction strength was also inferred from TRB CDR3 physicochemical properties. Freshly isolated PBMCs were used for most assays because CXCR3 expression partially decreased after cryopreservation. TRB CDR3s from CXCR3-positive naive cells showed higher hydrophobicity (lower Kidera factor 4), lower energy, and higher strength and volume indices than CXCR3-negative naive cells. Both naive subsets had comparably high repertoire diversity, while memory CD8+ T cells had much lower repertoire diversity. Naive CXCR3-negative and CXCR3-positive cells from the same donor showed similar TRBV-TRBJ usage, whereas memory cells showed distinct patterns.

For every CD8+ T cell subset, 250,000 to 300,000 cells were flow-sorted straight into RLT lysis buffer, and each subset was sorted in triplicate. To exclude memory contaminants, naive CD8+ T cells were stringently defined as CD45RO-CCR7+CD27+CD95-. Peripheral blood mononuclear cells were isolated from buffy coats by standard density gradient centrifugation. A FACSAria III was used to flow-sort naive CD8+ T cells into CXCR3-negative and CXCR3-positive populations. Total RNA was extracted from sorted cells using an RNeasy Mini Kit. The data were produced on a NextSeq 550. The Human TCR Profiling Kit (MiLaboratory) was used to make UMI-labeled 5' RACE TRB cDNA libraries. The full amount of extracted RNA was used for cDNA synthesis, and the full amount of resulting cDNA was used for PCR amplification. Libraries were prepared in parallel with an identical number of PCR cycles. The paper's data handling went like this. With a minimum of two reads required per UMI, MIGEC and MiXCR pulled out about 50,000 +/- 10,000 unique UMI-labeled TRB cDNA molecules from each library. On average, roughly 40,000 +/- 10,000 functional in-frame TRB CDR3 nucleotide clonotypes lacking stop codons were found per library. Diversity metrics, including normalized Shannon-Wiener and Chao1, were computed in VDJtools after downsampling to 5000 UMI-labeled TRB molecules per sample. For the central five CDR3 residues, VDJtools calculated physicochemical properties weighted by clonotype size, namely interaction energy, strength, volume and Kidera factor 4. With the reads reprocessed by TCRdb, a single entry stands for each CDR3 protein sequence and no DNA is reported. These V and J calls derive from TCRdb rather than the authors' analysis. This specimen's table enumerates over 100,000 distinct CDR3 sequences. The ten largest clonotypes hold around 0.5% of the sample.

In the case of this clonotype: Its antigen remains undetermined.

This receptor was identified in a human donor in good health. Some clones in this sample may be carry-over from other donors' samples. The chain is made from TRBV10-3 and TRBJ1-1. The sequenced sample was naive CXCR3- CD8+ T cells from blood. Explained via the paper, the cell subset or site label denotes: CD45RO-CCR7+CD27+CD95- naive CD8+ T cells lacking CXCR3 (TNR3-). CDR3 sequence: CAISESGPLEAFF.